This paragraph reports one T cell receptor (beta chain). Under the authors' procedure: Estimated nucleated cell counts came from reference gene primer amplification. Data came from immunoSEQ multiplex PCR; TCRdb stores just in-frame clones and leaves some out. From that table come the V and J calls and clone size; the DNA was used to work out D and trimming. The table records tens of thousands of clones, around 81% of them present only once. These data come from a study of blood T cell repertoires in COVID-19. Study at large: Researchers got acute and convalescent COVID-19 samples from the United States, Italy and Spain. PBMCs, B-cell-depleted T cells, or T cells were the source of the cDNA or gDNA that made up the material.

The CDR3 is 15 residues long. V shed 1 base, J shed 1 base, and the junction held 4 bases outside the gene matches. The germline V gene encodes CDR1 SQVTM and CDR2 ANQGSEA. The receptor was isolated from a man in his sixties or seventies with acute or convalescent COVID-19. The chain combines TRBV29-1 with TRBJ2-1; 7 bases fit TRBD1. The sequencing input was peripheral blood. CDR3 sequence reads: CSVEGTGRSYNEQFF. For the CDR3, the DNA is TGCAGCGTTGAAGGGACAGGCCGATCCTACAATGAGCAGTTCTTC.